The clone carrying this T cell receptor (beta chain) has a count of ten or more. Antigen specificity is unknown. The data derive from a study of T cell repertoires in cytomegalovirus infection. Looking at the study overall: Indications of both CMV infection and matching HLA type were provided by public TCR beta signatures. Study-wide points: It was HLA-C-restricted CMV-specific TCR beta clonotypes that dominated the response ex vivo. Based on cumulative public TCR beta family frequency, carriers of CMV plus the relevant HLA were identified.

The CDR3 runs 14 residues. Per germline, CDR1 LGHNA and CDR2 YSLEER. With 0 bases clipped from V and 11 bases from J, the junction kept 4 bases outside the gene matches. TCRdb reprocessed the reads via MiXCR and lists one record per CDR3 protein. The repertoire includes some 600,000 distinct CDR3 sequences, about 24% of them detected once, and around 8% sits in the top ten. The chain recombines TRBV4-3 with TRBJ1-6, with 7 bases matching TRBD1. This sequence was found in a human donor in good health (CMV status not recorded). Some clones in this sample may be carry-over from other donors' samples. Sequencing input: CD8+ T cells from PBMCs. CDR3 amino acids: CASSQDRGGTPLHF. CDR3 coding DNA: TGCGCCAGCAGCCAAGACAGGGGGGGAACACCCCTCCACTTT.